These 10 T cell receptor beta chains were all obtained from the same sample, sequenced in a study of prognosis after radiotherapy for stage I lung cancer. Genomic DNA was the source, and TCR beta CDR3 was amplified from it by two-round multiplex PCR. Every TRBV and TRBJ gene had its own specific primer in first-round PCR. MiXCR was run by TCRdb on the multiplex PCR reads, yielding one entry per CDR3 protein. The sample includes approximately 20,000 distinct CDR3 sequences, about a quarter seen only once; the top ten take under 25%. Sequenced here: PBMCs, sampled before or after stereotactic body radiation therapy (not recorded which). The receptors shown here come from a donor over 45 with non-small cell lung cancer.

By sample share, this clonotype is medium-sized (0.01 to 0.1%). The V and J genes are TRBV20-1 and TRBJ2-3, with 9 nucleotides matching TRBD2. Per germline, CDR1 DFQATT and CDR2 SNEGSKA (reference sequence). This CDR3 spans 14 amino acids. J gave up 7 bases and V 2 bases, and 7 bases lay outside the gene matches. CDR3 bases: TGCAGTGCTAGATTTGCGGGAGGGCCATATACGCAGTATTTT. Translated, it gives CSARFAGGPYTQYF.

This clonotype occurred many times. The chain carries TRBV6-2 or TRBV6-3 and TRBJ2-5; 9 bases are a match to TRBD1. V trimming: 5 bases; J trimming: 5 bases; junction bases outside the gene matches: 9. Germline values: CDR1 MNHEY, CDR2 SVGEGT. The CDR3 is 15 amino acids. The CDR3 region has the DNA TGTGCCAGCAGTGAATTGTGGACAGGGGACGAGACCCAGTACTTC. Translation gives CASSELWTGDETQYF.

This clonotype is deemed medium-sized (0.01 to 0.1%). The CDR3: CASSSTGTYNEQFF. CDR3 nucleotides: TGTGCCAGCAGTTCCACCGGGACTTACAATGAGCAGTTCTTC. The chain carries TRBV12-3 or TRBV12-4 and TRBJ2-1; maybe TRBD2 (6 bases). The CDR3 runs to 14 residues. V was shortened by 4 bases and J by 4 bases, with 11 bases between the two germline ends.

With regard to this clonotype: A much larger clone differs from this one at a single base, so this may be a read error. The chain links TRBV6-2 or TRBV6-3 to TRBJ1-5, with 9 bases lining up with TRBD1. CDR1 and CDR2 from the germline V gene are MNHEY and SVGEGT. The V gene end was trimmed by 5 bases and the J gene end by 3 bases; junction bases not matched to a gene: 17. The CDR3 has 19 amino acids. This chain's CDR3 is CASSTQRGGQGFLNQPQHF. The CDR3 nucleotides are TGTGCCAGCAGTACCCAACGAGGGGGACAGGGTTTTCTCAATCAGCCCCAGCATTTT.

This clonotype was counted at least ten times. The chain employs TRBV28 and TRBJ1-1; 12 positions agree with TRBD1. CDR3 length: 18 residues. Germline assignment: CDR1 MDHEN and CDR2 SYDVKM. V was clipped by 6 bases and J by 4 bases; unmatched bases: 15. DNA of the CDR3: TGTGCCAGCAGGGACTCCTTTCTGGGACAGGGGGCGCTCACTGAAGCTTTCTTT. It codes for CASRDSFLGQGALTEAFF. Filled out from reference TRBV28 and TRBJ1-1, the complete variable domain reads DVKVTQSSRYLVKRTGEKVFLECVQDMDHENMFWYRQDPGLGLRLIYFSYDVKMKEKGDIPEGYSVSREKKERFSLILESASTNQTSMYLCASRDSFLGQGALTEAFFGQGTRLTVV.

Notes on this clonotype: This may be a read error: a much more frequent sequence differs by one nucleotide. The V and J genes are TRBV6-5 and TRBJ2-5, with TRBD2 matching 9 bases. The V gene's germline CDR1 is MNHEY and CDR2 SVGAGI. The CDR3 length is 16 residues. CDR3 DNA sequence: TGTGCCAGCAGTTCTACTTGGGGACTAGCCGGGGAGACCAAGTACTTC. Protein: CASSSTWGLAGETKYF.

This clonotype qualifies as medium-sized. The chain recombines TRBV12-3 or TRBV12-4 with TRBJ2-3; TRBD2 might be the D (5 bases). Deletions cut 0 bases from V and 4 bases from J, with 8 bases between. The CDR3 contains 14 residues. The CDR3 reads CASSLAGVADTQYF. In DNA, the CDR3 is TGTGCCAGCAGTTTAGCGGGAGTAGCAGATACGCAGTATTTT.

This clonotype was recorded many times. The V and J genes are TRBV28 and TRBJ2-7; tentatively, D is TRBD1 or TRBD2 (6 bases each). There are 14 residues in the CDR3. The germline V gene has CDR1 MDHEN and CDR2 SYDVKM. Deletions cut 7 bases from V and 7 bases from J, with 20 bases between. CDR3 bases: TGTGCCAGCACCCTCTCGGGGGCTCCGGGGGAGCAGTACTTC. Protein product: CASTLSGAPGEQYF.

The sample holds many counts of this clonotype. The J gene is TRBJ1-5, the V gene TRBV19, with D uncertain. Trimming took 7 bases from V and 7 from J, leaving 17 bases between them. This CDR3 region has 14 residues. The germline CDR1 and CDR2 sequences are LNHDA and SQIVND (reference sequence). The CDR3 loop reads CASIVVRELQPQHF. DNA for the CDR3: TGTGCCAGTATCGTAGTCCGGGAATTACAGCCCCAGCATTTT.

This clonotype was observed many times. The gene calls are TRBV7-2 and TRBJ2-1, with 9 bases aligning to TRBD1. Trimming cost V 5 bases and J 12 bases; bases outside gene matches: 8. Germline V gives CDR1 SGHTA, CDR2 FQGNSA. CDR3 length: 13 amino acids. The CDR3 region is CASSRNRGQGQFF. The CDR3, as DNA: TGTGCCAGCAGCCGTAACAGGGGGCAAGGGCAGTTCTTC.